Following are 14 T cell receptor beta chains from one sample sequenced in a study of siplizumab effects on memory and regulatory T cells. The assay was immunoSEQ multiplex PCR, and TCRdb's table has in-frame clones only and misses some. The sample includes roughly 100,000 clones, roughly 91% of them seen just once. The sample consisted of CD4+ T cells sorted from blood. These TCRs come from a human donor in good health.

The V call is TRBV5-5, the J call TRBJ1-6; maybe TRBD1 (5 bases). Germline CDR1 is SGHKS and CDR2 is YYEKEE (reference sequence). Trimming took 3 bases from V and 10 from J, leaving 11 bases between them. This CDR3 is 13 amino acids long. Here the CDR3 reads CASSYPGNSPLHF. The CDR3 coding sequence is TGTGCCAGCAGCTACCCAGGGAACTCACCCCTCCACTTT.

The genes are TRBV15 and TRBJ1-5, with 9 bases lining up with TRBD1. The CDR3 is 16 residues long. Germline values: CDR1 LNHNV, CDR2 YYDKDF (reference sequence). The V gene end was trimmed by 5 bases and the J gene end by 2 bases; junction bases not matched to a gene: 7. The CDR3 nucleotides read TGTGCCACCAGCCCAAGACAGGGGGAGGGCAATCAGCCCCAGCATTTT. Residues: CATSPRQGEGNQPQHF.

This chain links TRBV4-2 with TRBJ2-5, with no clear D. Germline assignment: CDR1 LGHNA and CDR2 YNFKEQ. The CDR3 is made up of 14 amino acids. Trimming pared 0 bases from V and 5 bases from J, leaving 10 bases between. CDR3 sequence (DNA): TGTGCCAGCAGCCAAGAAAGGGCCTTTGAGACCCAGTACTTC. Translating it yields CASSQERAFETQYF.

The CDR3 sequence: CASSRETGSSYEQYF. Written as DNA, the CDR3 is TGTGCCAGCAGCCGAGAGACAGGGAGCTCCTACGAGCAGTACTTC. J is TRBJ2-7 and V is TRBV4-2; 7 bases map to TRBD1. J was trimmed by 0 bases and V by 4 bases; bases with no gene match: 6. The CDR3 sequence is 15 residues long. Germline CDR1 is LGHNA and CDR2 is YNFKEQ.

J is TRBJ2-3 and V is TRBV2; 9 positions agree with TRBD2. Trimming cost V 6 bases and J 5 bases; bases outside gene matches: 9. The CDR3 length is 15 residues. Germline loops: CDR1 SNHLY, CDR2 FYNNEI. The CDR3 coding sequence is TGTGCCAGCAGACTCTTAGCGGGAGTGCAAGATACGCAGTATTTT. Protein product: CASRLLAGVQDTQYF.

The gene calls are TRBV4-1 and TRBJ1-4, with D possibly being TRBD1 (6 bases). CDR1 and CDR2 (germline): MGHRA, YSYEKL. The CDR3 totals 18 residues. The V gene lost 3 bases and the J gene lost 0 bases, with 17 bases spanning the gap. The CDR3: CASSHWGSGQTTNEKLFF. For the CDR3, the DNA is TGCGCCAGCAGCCACTGGGGTTCCGGACAGACAACTAATGAAAAACTGTTTTTT.

V and J are TRBV6-1 and TRBJ2-3; D is unresolved. The CDR3 length is 12 residues. Germline loops: CDR1 MNHNS, CDR2 SASEGT. Trimming removed 9 bases at V and 5 bases at J, with 12 bases between. CDR3 DNA: TGTGCCAGTTGGAAAGAGGTAGATACGCAGTATTTT. Translation: CASWKEVDTQYF.

J is TRBJ2-7 and V is TRBV19; TRBD1 matches at 8 bases. Germline lookup yields CDR1 LNHDA and CDR2 SQIVND (reference sequence). The CDR3 runs to 13 residues. Trimming cost V 4 bases and J 4 bases; bases outside gene matches: 3. The CDR3 loop is CASSRTGLYEQYF. CDR3 nucleotide sequence: TGTGCCAGTAGTAGGACAGGGCTATACGAGCAGTACTTC.

The rearrangement joins TRBV9 to TRBJ2-3, with 9 nucleotides matching TRBD2. Trimming removed 1 base from V and 6 bases from J; junction bases left unmatched: 6. CDR1 and CDR2 from the germline V gene are SGDLS and YYNGEE. CDR3 size: 15 residues. The CDR3 protein is CASSVTLAGYDTQYF. The DNA for the CDR3 is TGTGCCAGCAGCGTAACCCTAGCGGGATATGATACGCAGTATTTT.

CDR3 residues: CASRGETEQYF. In nucleotides, the CDR3 is TGCGCCAGCAGAGGAGAGACAGAGCAGTACTTC. This chain joins TRBV5-1 and TRBJ2-7; D is undetermined. This CDR3 is 11 amino acids long. V gave up 5 bases and J gave up 7 bases, with 10 bases separating them. Germline assignment: CDR1 SGHRS and CDR2 YFSETQ.

This clone has just one count. The rearrangement joins TRBV19 to TRBJ2-1; D remains ambiguous. Deletions cut 3 bases from V and 4 bases from J, with 10 bases between. CDR3 length: 14 residues. CDR1 and CDR2 (germline): LNHDA, SQIVND (reference sequence). CDR3 bases: TGTGCCAGTAGTATTCCAGGCAGATACAATGAGCAGTTCTTC. This encodes CASSIPGRYNEQFF.

The chain couples TRBV6-5 to TRBJ1-1; 10 bases align to TRBD1. The CDR3 is 14 residues long. The germline V gene has CDR1 MNHEY and CDR2 SVGAGI. After removal of 5 bases from V and 7 bases from J, the junction contained 7 bases not matched to a gene. CDR3 nucleotides: TGTGCCAGCAGTCATCCGGGACAGGGGAGTGAAGCTTTCTTT. Protein: CASSHPGQGSEAFF.

The chain has TRBV13 and TRBJ1-5; no firm D call. This CDR3 has 11 residues. Germline-derived CDR1 and CDR2 are PRHDT and FYEKMQ (reference sequence). The V gene lost 8 bases and the J gene lost 6 bases, with 8 bases spanning the gap. Here the CDR3 reads CASRHVQPQHF. The CDR3 DNA is TGTGCCAGCCGCCATGTTCAGCCCCAGCATTTT.

In regard to this clone: The same CDR3 also results from other DNA sequences found in this sample. The chain employs TRBV19 and TRBJ1-2; D is possibly TRBD1 (5 bases). Trimming removed 7 bases from V and 3 bases from J, with 9 bases in between. This CDR3 has 12 residues. The V gene's germline CDR1 is LNHDA and CDR2 SQIVND (reference sequence). The CDR3 DNA sequence: TGTGCCAGTACGGGGCGGTACTATGGCTACACCTTC. This gives the protein CASTGRYYGYTF. The full variable domain, completed using reference TRBV19 and TRBJ1-2, is DGGITQSPKYLFRKEGQNVTLSCEQNLNHDAMYWYRQDPGQGLRLIYYSQIVNDFQKGDIAEGYSVSREKKESFPLTVTSAQKNPTAFYLCASTGRYYGYTFGSGTRLTVV.